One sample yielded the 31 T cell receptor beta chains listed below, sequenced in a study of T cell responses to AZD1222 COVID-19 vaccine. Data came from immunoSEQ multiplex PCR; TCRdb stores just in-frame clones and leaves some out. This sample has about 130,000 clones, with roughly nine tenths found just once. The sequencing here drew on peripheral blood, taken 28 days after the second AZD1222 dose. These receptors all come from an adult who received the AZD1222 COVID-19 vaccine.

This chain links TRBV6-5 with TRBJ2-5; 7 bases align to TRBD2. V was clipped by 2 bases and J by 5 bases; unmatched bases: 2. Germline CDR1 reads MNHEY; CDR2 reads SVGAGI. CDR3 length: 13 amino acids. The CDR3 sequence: CASSYRLAETQYF. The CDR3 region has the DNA TGTGCCAGCAGTTACCGACTAGCCGAGACCCAGTACTTC.

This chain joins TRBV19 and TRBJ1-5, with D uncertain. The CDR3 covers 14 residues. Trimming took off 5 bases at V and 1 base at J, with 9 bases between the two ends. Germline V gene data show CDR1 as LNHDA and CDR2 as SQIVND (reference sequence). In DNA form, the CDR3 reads TGTGCCAGTAGTGGGGTTGTGAGCAATCAGCCCCAGCATTTT. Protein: CASSGVVSNQPQHF.

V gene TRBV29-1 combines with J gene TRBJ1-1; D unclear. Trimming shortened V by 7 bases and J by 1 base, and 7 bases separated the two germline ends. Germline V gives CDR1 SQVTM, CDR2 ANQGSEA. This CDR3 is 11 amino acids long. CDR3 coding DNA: TGCAGCGCTGCGGGGAACACTGAAGCTTTCTTT. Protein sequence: CSAAGNTEAFF.

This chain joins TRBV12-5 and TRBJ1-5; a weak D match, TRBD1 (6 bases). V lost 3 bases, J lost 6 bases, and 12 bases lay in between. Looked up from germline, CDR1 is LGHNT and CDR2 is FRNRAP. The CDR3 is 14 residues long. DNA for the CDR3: TGTGCTAGTGGTTTACCAGGGGTAGGTCAGCCCCAGCATTTT. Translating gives CASGLPGVGQPQHF.

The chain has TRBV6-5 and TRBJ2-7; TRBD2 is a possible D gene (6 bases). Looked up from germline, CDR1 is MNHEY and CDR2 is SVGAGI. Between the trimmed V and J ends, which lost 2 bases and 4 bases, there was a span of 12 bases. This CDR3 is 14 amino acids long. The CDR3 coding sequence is TGTGCCAGCAGTTACGCGCAGGAGGGATACGAGCAGTACTTC. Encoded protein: CASSYAQEGYEQYF.

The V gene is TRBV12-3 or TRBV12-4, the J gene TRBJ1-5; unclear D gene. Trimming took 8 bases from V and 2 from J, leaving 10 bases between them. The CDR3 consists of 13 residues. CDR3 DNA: TGTGCCAGCGGGCCAGAAGGCAATCAGCCCCAGCATTTT. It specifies CASGPEGNQPQHF.

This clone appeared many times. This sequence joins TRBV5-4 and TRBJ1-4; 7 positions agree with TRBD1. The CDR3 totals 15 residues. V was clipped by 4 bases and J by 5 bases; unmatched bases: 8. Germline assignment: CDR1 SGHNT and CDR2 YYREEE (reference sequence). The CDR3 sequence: CASSINRGLNEKLFF. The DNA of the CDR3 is TGTGCCAGCAGCATAAACAGGGGCCTAAATGAAAAACTGTTTTTT.

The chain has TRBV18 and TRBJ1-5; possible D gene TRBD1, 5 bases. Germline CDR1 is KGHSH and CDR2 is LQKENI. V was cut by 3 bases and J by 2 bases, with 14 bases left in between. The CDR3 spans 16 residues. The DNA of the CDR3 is TGTGCCAGCTCACCGTGGGGGGACGAGGGCAATCAGCCCCAGCATTTT. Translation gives CASSPWGDEGNQPQHF.

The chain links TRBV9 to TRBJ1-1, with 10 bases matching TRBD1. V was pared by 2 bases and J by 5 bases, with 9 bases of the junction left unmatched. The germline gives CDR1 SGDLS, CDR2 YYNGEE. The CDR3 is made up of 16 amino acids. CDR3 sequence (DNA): TGTGCCAGCAGCGTCGGGACAGGGGAGGGTGAAACTGAAGCTTTCTTT. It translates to CASSVGTGEGETEAFF.

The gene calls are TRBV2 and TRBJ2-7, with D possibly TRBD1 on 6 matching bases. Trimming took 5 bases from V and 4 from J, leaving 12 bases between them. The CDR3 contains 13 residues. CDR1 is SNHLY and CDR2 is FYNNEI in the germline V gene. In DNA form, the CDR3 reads TGTGCCAGCAGTCGGCAGGGGTGGTACGAGCAGTACTTC. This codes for CASSRQGWYEQYF.

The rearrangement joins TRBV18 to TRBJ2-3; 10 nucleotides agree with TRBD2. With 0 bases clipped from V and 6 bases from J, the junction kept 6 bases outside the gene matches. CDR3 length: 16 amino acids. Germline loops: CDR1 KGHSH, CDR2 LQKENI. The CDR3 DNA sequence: TGTGCCAGCTCACCACCCCAGCGGGGGGGCCGGGATACGCAGTATTTT. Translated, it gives CASSPPQRGGRDTQYF.

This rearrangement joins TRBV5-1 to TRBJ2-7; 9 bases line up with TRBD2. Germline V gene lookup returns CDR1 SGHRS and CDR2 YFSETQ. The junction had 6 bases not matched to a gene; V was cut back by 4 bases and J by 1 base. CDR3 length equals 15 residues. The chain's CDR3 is CASSQGTSPSYEQYF. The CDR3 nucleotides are TGCGCCAGCAGCCAGGGGACTAGCCCATCCTACGAGCAGTACTTC.

The CDR3 coding sequence is TGTGCCAGCAGCTTAGCGGGTGGGAGGACCCAGTACTTC. This encodes CASSLAGGRTQYF. The chain joins TRBV7-9 to TRBJ2-5; TRBD2 is a possible D gene (5 bases). The germline CDR1 and CDR2 sequences are SEHNR and FQNEAQ (reference sequence). V was clipped by 0 bases and J by 7 bases, with 9 bases between them. The CDR3 has 13 residues.

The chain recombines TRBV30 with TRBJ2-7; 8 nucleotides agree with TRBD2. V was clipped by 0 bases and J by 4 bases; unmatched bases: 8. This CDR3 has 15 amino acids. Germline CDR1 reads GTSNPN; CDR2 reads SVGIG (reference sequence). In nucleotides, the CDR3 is TGTGCCTGGAGTGTAGGGGGGACTAGGAGTTACGAGCAGTACTTC. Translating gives CAWSVGGTRSYEQYF.

The CDR3 DNA sequence: TGTGCCACCAGCACCACCGACAGGGGTAATGGCTACACCTTC. Translation: CATSTTDRGNGYTF. The J gene is TRBJ1-2, the V gene TRBV15; 8 bases fit TRBD1. Germline V CDR1 and CDR2: LNHNV, YYDKDF (reference sequence). V lost 4 bases and J lost 6; bases outside the gene matches: 7. The CDR3 length is 14 residues.

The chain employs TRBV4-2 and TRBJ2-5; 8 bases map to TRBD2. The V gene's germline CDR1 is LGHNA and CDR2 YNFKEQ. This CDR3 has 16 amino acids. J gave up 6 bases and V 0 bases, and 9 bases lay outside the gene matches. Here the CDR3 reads CASSQESGGAGKTQYF. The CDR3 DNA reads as TGTGCCAGCAGCCAAGAATCGGGGGGGGCGGGAAAGACCCAGTACTTC.

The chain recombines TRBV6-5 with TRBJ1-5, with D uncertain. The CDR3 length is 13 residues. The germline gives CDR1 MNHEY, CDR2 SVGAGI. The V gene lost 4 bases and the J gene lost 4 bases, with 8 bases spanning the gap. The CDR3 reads CASSSSFNQPQHF. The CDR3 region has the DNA TGTGCCAGCAGTTCCTCTTTTAATCAGCCCCAGCATTTT.

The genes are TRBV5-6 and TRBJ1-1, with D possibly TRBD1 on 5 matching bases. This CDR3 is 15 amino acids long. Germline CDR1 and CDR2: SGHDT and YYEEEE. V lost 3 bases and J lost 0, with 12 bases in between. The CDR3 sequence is CASSSPDSLNTEAFF. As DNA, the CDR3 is TGTGCCAGCAGCTCCCCCGACAGCCTGAACACTGAAGCTTTCTTT.

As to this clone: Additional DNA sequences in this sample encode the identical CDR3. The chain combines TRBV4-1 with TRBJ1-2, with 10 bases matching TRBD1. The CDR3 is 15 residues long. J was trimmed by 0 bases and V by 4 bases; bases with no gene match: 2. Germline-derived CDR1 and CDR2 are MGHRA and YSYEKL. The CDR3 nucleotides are TGCGCCAGCAGCCCCGGGACAGGGGCTAACTATGGCTACACCTTC. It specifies CASSPGTGANYGYTF.

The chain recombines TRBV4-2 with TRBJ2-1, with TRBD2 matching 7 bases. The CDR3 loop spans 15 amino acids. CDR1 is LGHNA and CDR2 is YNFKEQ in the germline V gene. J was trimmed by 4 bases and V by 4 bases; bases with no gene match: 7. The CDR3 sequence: CASSLRGRDYNEQFF. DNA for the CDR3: TGTGCCAGCAGCCTGCGGGGGAGGGATTACAATGAGCAGTTCTTC.

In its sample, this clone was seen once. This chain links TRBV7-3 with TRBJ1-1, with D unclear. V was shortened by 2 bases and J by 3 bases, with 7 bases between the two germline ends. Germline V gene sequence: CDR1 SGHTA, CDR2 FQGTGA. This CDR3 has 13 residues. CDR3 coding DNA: TGTGCCAGCAGCTTACAGGCAGACACTGAAGCTTTCTTT. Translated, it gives CASSLQADTEAFF.

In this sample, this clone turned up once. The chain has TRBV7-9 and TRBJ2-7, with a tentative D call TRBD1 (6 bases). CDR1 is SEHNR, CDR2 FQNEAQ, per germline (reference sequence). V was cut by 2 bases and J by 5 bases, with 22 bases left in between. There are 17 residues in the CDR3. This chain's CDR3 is CASSLFGARGIRDEQYF. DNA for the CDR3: TGTGCCAGCAGCTTATTCGGAGCCAGGGGAATTAGGGACGAGCAGTACTTC.

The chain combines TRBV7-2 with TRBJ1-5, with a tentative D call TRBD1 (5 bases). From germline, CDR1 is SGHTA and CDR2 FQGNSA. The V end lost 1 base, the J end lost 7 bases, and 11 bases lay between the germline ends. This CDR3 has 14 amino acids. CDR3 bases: TGTGCCAGCAGCTTAGAAGCAGGGTTCCAGCCCCAGCATTTT. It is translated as CASSLEAGFQPQHF.

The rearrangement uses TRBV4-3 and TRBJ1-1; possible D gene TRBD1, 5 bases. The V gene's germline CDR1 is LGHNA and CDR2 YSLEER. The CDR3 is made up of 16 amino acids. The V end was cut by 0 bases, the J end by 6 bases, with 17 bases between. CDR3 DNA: TGCGCCAGCAGCCAAGAAGGGGCTGGGGCGATATCTGAAGCTTTCTTT. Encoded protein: CASSQEGAGAISEAFF.

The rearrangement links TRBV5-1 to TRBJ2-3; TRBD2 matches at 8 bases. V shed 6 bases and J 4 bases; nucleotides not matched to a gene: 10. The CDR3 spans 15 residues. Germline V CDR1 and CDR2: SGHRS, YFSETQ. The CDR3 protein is CASTQASGSADTQYF. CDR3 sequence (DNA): TGCGCCAGCACCCAGGCCAGCGGGAGCGCAGATACGCAGTATTTT. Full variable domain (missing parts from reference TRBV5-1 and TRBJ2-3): KAGVTQTPRYLIKTRGQQVTLSCSPISGHRSVSWYQQTPGQGLQFLFEYFSETQRNKGNFPGRFSGRQFSNSRSEMNVSTLELGDSALYLCASTQASGSADTQYFGPGTRLTVL.

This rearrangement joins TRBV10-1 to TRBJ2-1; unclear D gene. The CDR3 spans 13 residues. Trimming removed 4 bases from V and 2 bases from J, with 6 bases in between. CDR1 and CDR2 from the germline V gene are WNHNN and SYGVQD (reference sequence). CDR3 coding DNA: TGCGCCAGCAGTGGTCAGGCCTACAATGAGCAGTTCTTC. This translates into CASSGQAYNEQFF.

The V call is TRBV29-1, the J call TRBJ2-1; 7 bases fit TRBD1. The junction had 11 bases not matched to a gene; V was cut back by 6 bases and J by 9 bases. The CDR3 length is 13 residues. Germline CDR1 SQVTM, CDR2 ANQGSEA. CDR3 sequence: CSVTGKRAGEQFF. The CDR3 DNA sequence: TGCAGCGTGACAGGGAAGAGGGCCGGTGAGCAGTTCTTC.

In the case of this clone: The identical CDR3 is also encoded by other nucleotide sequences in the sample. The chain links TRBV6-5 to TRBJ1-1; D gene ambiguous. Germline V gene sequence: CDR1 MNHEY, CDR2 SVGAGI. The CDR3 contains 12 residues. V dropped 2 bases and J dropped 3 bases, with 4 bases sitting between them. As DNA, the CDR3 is TGTGCCAGCAGTTACCGAGACACTGAAGCTTTCTTT. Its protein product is CASSYRDTEAFF.

The CDR3 here is CASSQVVRGGLYNEQFF. For the CDR3, the DNA is TGTGCCAGCAGCCAAGTTGTCCGGGGAGGACTTTACAATGAGCAGTTCTTC. The chain employs TRBV4-2 and TRBJ2-1; a weak D match, TRBD2 (6 bases). In germline, CDR1 is LGHNA, CDR2 YNFKEQ. This CDR3 comprises 17 residues. V shed 1 base and J shed 4 bases, with 17 bases lying between them.

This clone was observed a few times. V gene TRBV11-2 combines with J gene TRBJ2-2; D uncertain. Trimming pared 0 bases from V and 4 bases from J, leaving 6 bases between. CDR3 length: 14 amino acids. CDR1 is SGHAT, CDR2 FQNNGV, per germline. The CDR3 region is CASSLEQLTGELFF. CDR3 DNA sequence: TGTGCCAGCAGCTTAGAACAGCTCACCGGGGAGCTGTTTTTT.

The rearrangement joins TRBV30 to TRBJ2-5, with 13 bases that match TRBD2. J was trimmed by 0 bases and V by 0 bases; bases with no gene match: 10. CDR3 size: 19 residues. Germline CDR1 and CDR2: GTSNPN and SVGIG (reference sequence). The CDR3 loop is CAWSVVSRTSGGHQETQYF. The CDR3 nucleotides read TGTGCCTGGAGTGTAGTGAGTCGGACTAGCGGGGGCCACCAAGAGACCCAGTACTTC.